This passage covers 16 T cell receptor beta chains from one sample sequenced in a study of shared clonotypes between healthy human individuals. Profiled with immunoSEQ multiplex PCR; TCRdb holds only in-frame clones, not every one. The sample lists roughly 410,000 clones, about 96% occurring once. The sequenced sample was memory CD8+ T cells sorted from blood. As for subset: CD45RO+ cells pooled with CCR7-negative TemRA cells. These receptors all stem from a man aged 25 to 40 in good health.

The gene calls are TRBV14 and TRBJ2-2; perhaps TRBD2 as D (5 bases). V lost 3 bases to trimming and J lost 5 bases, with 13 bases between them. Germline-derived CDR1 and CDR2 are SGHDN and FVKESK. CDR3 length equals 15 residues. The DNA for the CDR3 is TGTGCCAGCAGCCAGTGGTCGGGGAATACCGGGGAGCTGTTTTTT. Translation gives CASSQWSGNTGELFF.

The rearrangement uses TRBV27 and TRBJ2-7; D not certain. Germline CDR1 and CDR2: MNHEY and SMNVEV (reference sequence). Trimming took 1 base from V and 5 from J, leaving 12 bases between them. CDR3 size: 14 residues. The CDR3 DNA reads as TGTGCCAGCAGTTTATGGCCAGCTAACCACGAGCAGTACTTC. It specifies CASSLWPANHEQYF.

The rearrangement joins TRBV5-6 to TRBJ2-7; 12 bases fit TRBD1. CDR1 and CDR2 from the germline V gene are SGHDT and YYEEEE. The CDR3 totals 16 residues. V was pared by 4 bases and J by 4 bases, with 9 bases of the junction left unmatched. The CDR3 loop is CASSRPRDRGLYEQYF. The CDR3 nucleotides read TGTGCCAGCAGCCGACCCCGGGACAGGGGGCTTTACGAGCAGTACTTC.

CDR3 amino acids: CASSLSQPQYF. The CDR3 nucleotides are TGTGCCAGCAGTTTAAGCCAGCCCCAGTACTTC. The J gene is TRBJ2-7, the V gene TRBV28, with no clear D. This CDR3 has 11 residues. Trimming stripped 2 bases from V and 10 bases from J, with 9 bases between. Germline loops: CDR1 MDHEN, CDR2 SYDVKM.

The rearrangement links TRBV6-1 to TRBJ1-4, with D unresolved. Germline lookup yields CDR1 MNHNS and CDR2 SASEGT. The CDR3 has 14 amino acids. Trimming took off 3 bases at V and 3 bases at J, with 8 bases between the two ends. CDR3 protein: CASSEFGSNEKLFF. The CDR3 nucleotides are TGTGCCAGCAGTGAGTTCGGTTCTAATGAAAAACTGTTTTTT.

The CDR3 coding sequence is TGTGCCAGCAGCTTAGCAGGGACAAGCACAGATACGCAGTATTTT. Residues: CASSLAGTSTDTQYF. The rearrangement joins TRBV7-9 to TRBJ2-3; tentatively, D is TRBD1 (6 bases). V was clipped by 0 bases and J by 0 bases, with 7 bases between them. The CDR3 loop spans 15 amino acids. Germline loops: CDR1 SEHNR, CDR2 FQNEAQ (reference sequence).

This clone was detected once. The CDR3 DNA sequence: TGTGCCAGCAGTGAGGAGGGGCTAAATACGCAGTATTTT. Translated: CASSEEGLNTQYF. The chain is built from TRBV2 and TRBJ2-3; possibly TRBD2 for D (6 bases). The CDR3 loop spans 13 amino acids. V was cut by 3 bases and J by 7 bases, with 11 bases left in between. Germline V lookup: CDR1 SNHLY, CDR2 FYNNEI.

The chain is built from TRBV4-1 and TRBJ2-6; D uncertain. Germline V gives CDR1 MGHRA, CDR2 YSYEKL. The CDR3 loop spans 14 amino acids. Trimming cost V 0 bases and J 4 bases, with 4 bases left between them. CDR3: CASSQDRGANVLTF. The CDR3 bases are TGCGCCAGCAGCCAAGACAGGGGGGCCAACGTCCTGACTTTC.

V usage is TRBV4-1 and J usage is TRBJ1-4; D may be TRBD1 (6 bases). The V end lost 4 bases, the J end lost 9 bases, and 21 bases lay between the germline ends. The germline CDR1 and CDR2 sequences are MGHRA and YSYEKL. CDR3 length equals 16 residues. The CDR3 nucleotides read TGCGCCAGCAGCCCACCTTGGGGGGGGCAGGGGAAAAAACTGTTTTTT. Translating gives CASSPPWGGQGKKLFF.

The CDR3 region has the DNA TGTGCCAGCAGTTCTCAGGGGCCATTCTACGAGCAGTACTTC. It encodes CASSSQGPFYEQYF. The chain recombines TRBV6-6 with TRBJ2-7; D may be TRBD1 (6 bases). Trimming removed 4 bases from V and 3 bases from J, with 13 bases in between. Looked up from germline, CDR1 is MNHNY and CDR2 is SVGAGI (reference sequence). CDR3 length equals 14 residues.

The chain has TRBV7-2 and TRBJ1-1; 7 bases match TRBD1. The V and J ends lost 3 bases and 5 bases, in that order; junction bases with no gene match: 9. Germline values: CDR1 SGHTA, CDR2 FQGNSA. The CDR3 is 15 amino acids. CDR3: CASSLNQGGSTEAFF. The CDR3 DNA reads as TGTGCCAGCAGCTTGAATCAGGGGGGGAGTACTGAAGCTTTCTTT.

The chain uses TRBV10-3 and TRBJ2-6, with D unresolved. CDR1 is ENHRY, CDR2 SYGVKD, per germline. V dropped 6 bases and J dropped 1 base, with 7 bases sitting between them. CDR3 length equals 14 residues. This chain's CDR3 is CAISLVSGANVLTF. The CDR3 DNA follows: TGTGCCATCAGCCTAGTATCTGGGGCCAACGTCCTGACTTTC.

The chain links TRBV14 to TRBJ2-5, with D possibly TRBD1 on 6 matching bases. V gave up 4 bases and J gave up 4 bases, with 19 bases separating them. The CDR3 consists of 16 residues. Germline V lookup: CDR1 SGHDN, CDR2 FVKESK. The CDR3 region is CASSPMAGVGGETQYF. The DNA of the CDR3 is TGTGCCAGCAGCCCCATGGCAGGGGTTGGGGGAGAGACCCAGTACTTC. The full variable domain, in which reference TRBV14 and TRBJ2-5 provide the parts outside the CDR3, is EAGVTQFPSHSVIEKGQTVTLRCDPISGHDNLYWYRRVMGKEIKFLLHFVKESKQDESGMPNNRFLAERTGGTYSTLKVQPAELEDSGVYFCASSPMAGVGGETQYFGPGTRLLVL.

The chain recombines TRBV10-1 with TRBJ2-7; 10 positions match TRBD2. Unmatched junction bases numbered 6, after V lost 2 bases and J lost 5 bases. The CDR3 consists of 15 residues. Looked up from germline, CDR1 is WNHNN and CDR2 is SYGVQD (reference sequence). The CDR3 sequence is CASSEGSGRHDEQYF. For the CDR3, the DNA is TGCGCCAGCAGTGAGGGTAGCGGGAGGCACGACGAGCAGTACTTC.

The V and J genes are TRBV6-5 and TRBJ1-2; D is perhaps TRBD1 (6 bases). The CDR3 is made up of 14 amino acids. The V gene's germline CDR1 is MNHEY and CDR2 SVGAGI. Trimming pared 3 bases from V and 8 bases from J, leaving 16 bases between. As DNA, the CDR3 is TGTGCCAGCAGTTATTCGACACAGGGATACGGCTACACCTTC. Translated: CASSYSTQGYGYTF.

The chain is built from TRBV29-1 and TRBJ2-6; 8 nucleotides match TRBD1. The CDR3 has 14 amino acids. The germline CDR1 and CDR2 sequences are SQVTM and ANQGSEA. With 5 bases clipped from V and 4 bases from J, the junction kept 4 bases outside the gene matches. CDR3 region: CSVYQGAGANVLTF. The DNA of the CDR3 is TGCAGCGTTTACCAGGGGGCGGGGGCCAACGTCCTGACTTTC.